These 32 T cell receptor beta chains came from one sample sequenced in a study of blood T cell repertoires in COVID-19. The repertoire was sequenced with immunoSEQ multiplex PCR; TCRdb's copy has only in-frame clones and lacks some. The data show some 300,000 clones, roughly 90% seen once. The specimen sequenced was PBMCs or T cells enriched from blood (not recorded which). Receptor source: a woman between 25 and 40 years old who had recovered from COVID-19.

This chain joins TRBV4-1 and TRBJ1-5; 7 nucleotides agree with TRBD1. V lost 1 base, J lost 4 bases, and 4 bases stayed unmatched. This CDR3 has 15 amino acids. The V gene's germline CDR1 is MGHRA and CDR2 YSYEKL. CDR3 sequence: CASSQAQGGNQPQHF. CDR3 nucleotide sequence: TGCGCCAGCAGCCAAGCCCAGGGGGGAAATCAGCCCCAGCATTTT.

V gene TRBV6-1 combines with J gene TRBJ1-2; the match to TRBD1 covers 7 bases. Germline V gene data show CDR1 as MNHNS and CDR2 as SASEGT. The CDR3 is 10 amino acids. The V and J ends lost 6 bases and 8 bases, in that order; junction bases with no gene match: 0. The CDR3 reads CASRDRGYTF. Here the CDR3 DNA reads TGTGCCAGCAGGGACAGGGGCTACACCTTC.

This rearrangement joins TRBV2 to TRBJ2-3; possibly TRBD1 for D (5 bases). Per the germline V gene, CDR1 is SNHLY and CDR2 is FYNNEI. V lost 7 bases and J lost 0, with 11 bases in between. The CDR3 has 14 residues. CDR3 residues: CASTRVSSTDTQYF. DNA for the CDR3: TGTGCCAGCACCAGGGTTTCTAGCACAGATACGCAGTATTTT.

The chain carries TRBV27 and TRBJ1-2, with D possibly matching TRBD1 (5 bases). The CDR3 covers 15 residues. CDR1 MNHEY and CDR2 SMNVEV come from the germline V gene (reference sequence). Trimming left V 0 bases short and J 5 bases short, with 13 bases between. CDR3 coding DNA: TGTGCCAGCAGTTTATCCCAGGGTCGGGAGTATGGCTACACCTTC. Translated: CASSLSQGREYGYTF.

This chain links TRBV14 with TRBJ2-1, with TRBD2 identical over 7 bases. With 0 bases clipped from V and 2 bases from J, the junction kept 10 bases outside the gene matches. Germline loops: CDR1 SGHDN, CDR2 FVKESK. This CDR3 region has 18 residues. CDR3 residues: CASSQDLSLARTYNEQFF. The CDR3 nucleotides read TGTGCCAGCAGCCAAGACCTATCACTAGCGCGTACCTACAATGAGCAGTTCTTC.

V is TRBV6-5 and J is TRBJ1-2, with a weak D call TRBD1 (5 bases). The germline V gene encodes CDR1 MNHEY and CDR2 SVGAGI. There are 14 residues in the CDR3. V lost 6 bases and J lost 3, with 14 bases in between. CDR3 region: CASRRGRGDYGYTF. For the CDR3, the DNA is TGTGCCAGCAGGCGAGGGCGGGGGGACTATGGCTACACCTTC.

CDR3 sequence: CASSFLDGSPLHF. The DNA of the CDR3 is TGTGCCAGCAGTTTCCTAGATGGGTCACCCCTCCACTTT. V gene TRBV6-5 combines with J gene TRBJ1-6; the D is unclear. Trimming pared 4 bases from V and 10 bases from J, leaving 11 bases between. There are 13 residues in the CDR3. The germline gives CDR1 MNHEY, CDR2 SVGAGI.

This clone was seen only once. The V call is TRBV10-3, the J call TRBJ1-4; weak D call: TRBD1 (5 bases). The V end was cut by 4 bases, the J end by 6 bases, with 9 bases between. This CDR3 contains 13 residues. The germline V gene encodes CDR1 ENHRY and CDR2 SYGVKD. CDR3 sequence: CAISVGADEKLFF. CDR3 DNA: TGTGCCATCAGTGTAGGGGCGGATGAAAAACTGTTTTTT.

This clone was counted a single time. The CDR3 loop is CASSPGDRGNSPLHF. The CDR3 region has the DNA TGTGCCAGTAGTCCCGGGGACAGGGGTAATTCACCCCTCCACTTT. The chain is built from TRBV19 and TRBJ1-6; 10 bases are a match to TRBD1. Looked up from germline, CDR1 is LNHDA and CDR2 is SQIVND (reference sequence). V lost 5 bases to trimming and J lost 6 bases; unmatched junction nucleotides: 4. The CDR3 runs 15 residues.

The genes are TRBV10-3 and TRBJ2-3; 8 nucleotides align to TRBD1. The V gene end was trimmed by 3 bases and the J gene end by 1 base; junction bases not matched to a gene: 6. There are 16 residues in the CDR3. Germline V gene lookup returns CDR1 ENHRY and CDR2 SYGVKD. CDR3 sequence: CAISDPQGGGTDTQYF. CDR3 nucleotides: TGTGCCATCAGTGACCCACAGGGGGGAGGCACAGATACGCAGTATTTT.

This chain joins TRBV30 and TRBJ2-7; D possibly corresponds to TRBD1 (6 bases). V lost 3 bases, J lost 7 bases, and 22 bases lay in between. This CDR3 is 15 amino acids long. The germline gives CDR1 GTSNPN, CDR2 SVGIG (reference sequence). The CDR3, as DNA: TGTGCCTGGAGGGGTACCGGGACACCGCAGGGGGAGCAGTACTTC. Translated, it gives CAWRGTGTPQGEQYF. The full variable domain, its missing parts supplied by reference TRBV30 and TRBJ2-7, is SQTIHQWPATLVQPVGSPLSLECTVEGTSNPNLYWYRQAAGRGLQLLFYSVGIGQISSEVPQNLSASRPQDRQFILSSKKLLLSDSGFYLCAWRGTGTPQGEQYFGPGTRLTVT.

The rearrangement uses TRBV10-3 and TRBJ2-1; TRBD1 agrees at 7 bases. Per the germline V gene, CDR1 is ENHRY and CDR2 is SYGVKD. The junction had 8 bases not matched to a gene; V was cut back by 4 bases and J by 5 bases. CDR3 size: 15 residues. The CDR3 DNA reads TGTGCCATCAGTGCAGGACAGGTTAATAACAATGAGCAGTTCTTC. It codes for CAISAGQVNNNEQFF.

This clone showed up just once. This chain connects TRBV5-1 to TRBJ1-6; 8 bases line up with TRBD1. J gave up 9 bases and V 4 bases, and 9 bases lay outside the gene matches. The CDR3 consists of 15 residues. Germline V gene lookup returns CDR1 SGHRS and CDR2 YFSETQ. CDR3 protein: CASSNRQGPSSPLHF. The DNA for the CDR3 is TGCGCCAGCAGCAATAGACAGGGGCCCAGTTCACCCCTCCACTTT.

This chain's CDR3 is CASSQLDRGSGYTF. DNA for the CDR3: TGTGCCAGCAGCCAACTCGACAGGGGATCGGGCTACACCTTC. The chain has TRBV3-1 (or the pseudogene TRBV3-2) and TRBJ1-2; TRBD1 matches at 8 bases. This CDR3 has 14 residues. With V trimmed by 2 bases and J by 8 bases, 7 bases remained unmatched. Germline V gene lookup returns CDR1 LGHDT and CDR2 YNNKEL (reference sequence).

This clone was detected a few times. This chain joins TRBV5-6 and TRBJ1-1, with TRBD1 identical over 9 bases. V lost 3 bases and J lost 3; bases outside the gene matches: 3. In germline, CDR1 is SGHDT, CDR2 YYEEEE. CDR3 size: 14 residues. The CDR3 here is CASSYWDRDTEAFF. The CDR3 DNA sequence: TGTGCCAGCAGCTATTGGGACAGGGACACTGAAGCTTTCTTT.

V usage is TRBV24-1 and J usage is TRBJ2-1; the match to TRBD2 covers 12 bases. The CDR3 extends over 17 amino acids. V lost 4 bases and J lost 6; bases outside the gene matches: 9. In germline, CDR1 is KGHDR, CDR2 SFDVKD. This CDR3 reads CATSDQKTSGRSNEQFF. CDR3 nucleotides: TGTGCCACCAGTGACCAAAAAACTAGCGGGAGGTCCAATGAGCAGTTCTTC.

This chain uses TRBV6-6 with TRBJ1-2; D not resolved. The CDR3 has 16 amino acids. Germline CDR1 and CDR2: MNHNY and SVGAGI (reference sequence). V was cut by 3 bases and J by 4 bases, with 18 bases left in between. As DNA, the CDR3 is TGTGCCAGCAGTTATGCCCCGGGATTGTCTGGCTATGGCTACACCTTC. This translates into CASSYAPGLSGYGYTF.

A single count supports this clone. The rearrangement uses TRBV28 and TRBJ2-7; D is uncertain. This CDR3 is 13 amino acids long. V was pared by 6 bases and J by 2 bases, with 11 bases between. Germline-derived CDR1 and CDR2 are MDHEN and SYDVKM. CDR3 sequence (DNA): TGTGCCAGCAGCCCGTGGCCTCCCTACGAGCAGTACTTC. Translated, it gives CASSPWPPYEQYF.

This chain connects TRBV6-1 to TRBJ1-2, with 7 positions matching TRBD1. The CDR3 runs to 15 residues. The germline V gene has CDR1 MNHNS and CDR2 SASEGT. Unmatched junction bases numbered 5, after V lost 2 bases and J lost 2 bases. DNA for the CDR3: TGTGCCAGCAGTGAACTAGGGGGCGGAAACTATGGCTACACCTTC. It translates to CASSELGGGNYGYTF.

CDR3: CAWSGKGTGKIYEQYF. CDR3 DNA: TGTGCCTGGAGTGGGAAAGGGACAGGGAAGATCTACGAGCAGTACTTC. V usage is TRBV30 and J usage is TRBJ2-7; 9 positions match TRBD1. The CDR3 loop spans 16 amino acids. The V and J ends lost 1 base and 3 bases, in that order; junction bases with no gene match: 10. The germline V gene has CDR1 GTSNPN and CDR2 SVGIG (reference sequence).

The rearrangement uses TRBV28 and TRBJ2-1; 7 bases line up with TRBD2. The germline V gene encodes CDR1 MDHEN and CDR2 SYDVKM. J was trimmed by 9 bases and V by 5 bases; bases with no gene match: 4. The CDR3 has 12 residues. The CDR3 sequence is CASSLGLSEQFF. CDR3 nucleotide sequence: TGTGCCAGCAGTCTGGGACTATCTGAGCAGTTCTTC. The variable domain in full, completed from reference TRBV28 and TRBJ2-1, reads DVKVTQSSRYLVKRTGEKVFLECVQDMDHENMFWYRQDPGLGLRLIYFSYDVKMKEKGDIPEGYSVSREKKERFSLILESASTNQTSMYLCASSLGLSEQFFGPGTRLTVL.

The table lists this clone with a count of one. The V call is TRBV5-5, the J call TRBJ1-5; a possible D gene is TRBD1 (5 bases). Between the trimmed V and J ends, which lost 4 bases and 4 bases, there was a span of 15 bases. Germline lookup yields CDR1 SGHKS and CDR2 YYEKEE (reference sequence). This CDR3 contains 15 residues. CDR3 nucleotides: TGTGCCAGCAGCACTCAGACAGAGCAGAATCAGCCCCAGCATTTT. Amino acids: CASSTQTEQNQPQHF.

CDR3: CASSFGGPTAEQYF. The CDR3 nucleotides are TGTGCCAGCAGTTTCGGGGGGCCCACCGCCGAGCAGTACTTC. V gene TRBV28 combines with J gene TRBJ2-7; weak D call: TRBD2 (7 bases). The CDR3 is made up of 14 amino acids. Trimming cost V 3 bases and J 6 bases, with 15 bases left between them. The germline gives CDR1 MDHEN, CDR2 SYDVKM. The full variable domain, rest sourced from reference TRBV28 and TRBJ2-7, is DVKVTQSSRYLVKRTGEKVFLECVQDMDHENMFWYRQDPGLGLRLIYFSYDVKMKEKGDIPEGYSVSREKKERFSLILESASTNQTSMYLCASSFGGPTAEQYFGPGTRLTVT.

This chain uses TRBV7-6 with TRBJ1-2; D uncertain. CDR1 SGHVS and CDR2 FNYEAQ come from the germline V gene. The CDR3 sequence is 14 residues long. The ends were cut back, 2 bases at V and 4 bases at J, with 11 bases in the middle. The CDR3 region has the DNA TGTGCCAGCAGCTTATCGGGTCAGACCTATGGCTACACCTTC. Its translation is CASSLSGQTYGYTF.

The chain carries TRBV5-4 and TRBJ1-2; possibly TRBD1 for D (6 bases). Deletions cut 0 bases from V and 4 bases from J, with 7 bases between. The CDR3 is 13 residues long. Germline V CDR1 and CDR2: SGHNT, YYREEE (reference sequence). The CDR3 loop reads CASSLGGLYGYTF. The CDR3 region has the DNA TGTGCCAGCAGCTTGGGGGGGCTCTATGGCTACACCTTC.

The rearrangement uses TRBV7-3 and TRBJ1-6; D not resolved. Trimming left V 3 bases short and J 6 bases short, with 6 bases between. CDR3 length equals 13 residues. Germline loops: CDR1 SGHTA, CDR2 FQGTGA. The CDR3 region has the DNA TGTGCCAGCAGCTTGAACTTTAATTCACCCCTCCACTTT. Protein sequence: CASSLNFNSPLHF.

The rearrangement joins TRBV5-5 to TRBJ2-7, with 8 bases matching TRBD1. CDR1 and CDR2 (germline): SGHKS, YYEKEE (reference sequence). V shed 1 base and J 2 bases; nucleotides not matched to a gene: 5. CDR3 length: 15 residues. The CDR3 loop reads CASSLRPQGAYEQYF. CDR3 in DNA: TGTGCCAGCAGCTTGCGGCCACAGGGGGCCTACGAGCAGTACTTC. Full variable domain (missing parts from reference TRBV5-5 and TRBJ2-7): DAGVTQSPTHLIKTRGQQVTLRCSPISGHKSVSWYQQVLGQGPQFIFQYYEKEERGRGNFPDRFSARQFPNYSSELNVNALLLGDSALYLCASSLRPQGAYEQYFGPGTRLTVT.

The chain uses TRBV10-3 and TRBJ2-3; the match to TRBD2 covers 10 bases. Looked up from germline, CDR1 is ENHRY and CDR2 is SYGVKD. V was pared by 3 bases and J by 6 bases, with 12 bases of the junction left unmatched. CDR3 size: 17 residues. CDR3 residues: CAISELVTAGGPDTQYF. CDR3 nucleotides: TGTGCCATCAGTGAATTAGTCACAGCGGGGGGGCCCGATACGCAGTATTTT.

This clone was detected a few times. This chain connects TRBV7-9 to TRBJ2-7, with D perhaps TRBD1 (5 bases). Germline V gene sequence: CDR1 SEHNR, CDR2 FQNEAQ (reference sequence). The V gene lost 5 bases and the J gene lost 3 bases, with 11 bases spanning the gap. There are 13 residues in the CDR3. The CDR3 DNA reads as TGTGCCAGCAGCGAAGACAGTGACTACGAGCAGTACTTC. Protein sequence: CASSEDSDYEQYF.

The chain uses TRBV6-5 and TRBJ1-2, with 9 positions matching TRBD1. V shed 10 bases, J shed 3 bases, and the junction held 6 bases outside the gene matches. The length of the CDR3 is 13 residues. CDR1 is MNHEY and CDR2 is SVGAGI in the germline V gene. The CDR3 protein is CANADRGDYGYTF. The CDR3 coding sequence is TGTGCCAACGCGGACAGGGGAGACTATGGCTACACCTTC.

This chain uses TRBV27 with TRBJ2-3; 8 nucleotides line up with TRBD1. Per germline, CDR1 MNHEY and CDR2 SMNVEV (reference sequence). The V gene end was trimmed by 5 bases and the J gene end by 1 base; junction bases not matched to a gene: 8. This CDR3 contains 16 residues. The CDR3 nucleotides read TGTGCCAGCAGTGGACGCGGGACAGGAGGCACAGATACGCAGTATTTT. Its translation is CASSGRGTGGTDTQYF.

V gene TRBV5-6 combines with J gene TRBJ1-5, with 10 bases identical to TRBD1. The J segment lost 15 bases and the V segment lost 3 bases, leaving 9 bases of the junction unmatched. Germline CDR1 reads SGHDT; CDR2 reads YYEEEE. The CDR3 totals 13 residues. The CDR3 spells CASSWDRGIRSHF. The DNA of the CDR3 is TGTGCCAGCAGCTGGGACAGGGGAATAAGGTCGCATTTT.